The present TCR beta chain was sequenced within a study of T cell responses to AZD1222 COVID-19 vaccine. The study's findings and limits: Spike-specific TCR depth and breadth grew after two AZD1222 doses.

Method: immunoSEQ multiplex PCR; TCRdb's copy keeps in-frame clones and lacks some. Of around 160,000 clones in the sample, 90% to 95% were seen once. The germline V gene has CDR1 SGHTA and CDR2 FQGTGA. The V gene lost 5 bases and the J gene lost 9 bases, with 16 bases spanning the gap. CDR3 length equals 13 residues. Details on this clone: No antigen is known for it.

The sample here was peripheral blood, taken on day 0 of AZD1222 vaccination. V is TRBV7-3 and J is TRBJ2-5, with D possibly matching TRBD1 (6 bases). This clonotype originated in an adult in good health. In nucleotides, the CDR3 is TGTGCCAGCAGCAGGACAGCCCTCTCCCCCCAGTACTTC. The encoded protein is CASSRTALSPQYF.